This T cell receptor (beta chain) appears in the sequencing data of a study of T cell repertoires in cytomegalovirus infection. Background on the study: In public TCR beta signatures, there were indications of both CMV infection and matching HLA type.

Germline V gene lookup returns CDR1 MDHEN and CDR2 SYDVKM. J gave up 6 bases and V 3 bases, and 28 bases lay outside the gene matches. This CDR3 comprises 22 residues. In TCRdb, the reads were re-called with MiXCR into one record per CDR3 protein. The data hold 350,000 to 550,000 distinct CDR3 sequences, with approximately 30% observed a single time. This chain joins TRBV28 and TRBJ2-1; 8 bases line up with TRBD1. This clonotype was obtained from a human donor in good health (CMV status not recorded). Some clones in this sample may be carry-over from other donors' samples. Sequenced input: PBMCs. For the CDR3, the DNA is TGTGCCAGCAGTTTGGCCAGGTCGGCCAGGGACAGGACGTTGACCGAATCCAATGAGCAGTTCTTC. Amino acids: CASSLARSARDRTLTESNEQFF. The variable domain in full, completed from reference TRBV28 and TRBJ2-1, reads DVKVTQSSRYLVKRTGEKVFLECVQDMDHENMFWYRQDPGLGLRLIYFSYDVKMKEKGDIPEGYSVSREKKERFSLILESASTNQTSMYLCASSLARSARDRTLTESNEQFFGPGTRLTVL.